The clone carrying this T cell receptor (beta chain) showed up many times. Its target is not known. This entry comes from a study of CD8 T cells in ankylosing spondylitis. Study outcomes and limitations: Clones that were linked to disease were CD8+ and were relatively rare in peripheral blood. Reported data indicate significant enrichment of disease-linked clones within matched ankylosing spondylitis synovial fluid.

By quantitative 5'-RACE with molecular barcodes, the TCR beta libraries were made. Via MiXCR, TCRdb re-called the 5' RACE reads, giving one row per CDR3 protein. The sample has 30,000 to 45,000 distinct CDR3 sequences, roughly 13% seen once; the top ten hold less than 35%. The CDR3 contains 13 residues. Germline V gene data show CDR1 as SQVTM and CDR2 as ANQGSEA. V was pared by 3 bases and J by 5 bases, with 5 bases of the junction left unmatched. This sequence originates from a male donor with ankylosing spondylitis. The chain couples TRBV29-1 to TRBJ1-2, with 8 bases matching TRBD1. Sequencing used synovial fluid, either unsorted or a sorted T cell fraction (not recorded which). The CDR3 loop is CSVETGVGYGYTF. For the CDR3, the DNA is TGCAGCGTTGAGACAGGGGTCGGGTATGGCTACACCTTC.